This TCR beta chain derives from a study of T cell changes during pregnancy in multiple sclerosis. Germline V lookup: CDR1 SGHAT, CDR2 FQNNGV. The CDR3 loop spans 15 amino acids. Trimming left V 4 bases short and J 5 bases short, with 17 bases between. TCRdb's table, derived via immunoSEQ multiplex PCR, lists solely in-frame clones and lacks some. The repertoire includes approximately 90,000 clones, 90% to 95% of them detected once, and 0.7% to 0.95% sits in the top ten. Sequencing used peripheral blood, obtained in the third trimester of pregnancy. V and J are TRBV11-2 and TRBJ1-2, with a tentative D call TRBD1 (5 bases). The clonotype originates from a female donor with multiple sclerosis, enrolled in a pregnancy study. In DNA, the CDR3 is TGTGCCAGCAGCTGGCGGGACGGAAATGGGTATGGCTACACCTTC. This translates into CASSWRDGNGYGYTF.